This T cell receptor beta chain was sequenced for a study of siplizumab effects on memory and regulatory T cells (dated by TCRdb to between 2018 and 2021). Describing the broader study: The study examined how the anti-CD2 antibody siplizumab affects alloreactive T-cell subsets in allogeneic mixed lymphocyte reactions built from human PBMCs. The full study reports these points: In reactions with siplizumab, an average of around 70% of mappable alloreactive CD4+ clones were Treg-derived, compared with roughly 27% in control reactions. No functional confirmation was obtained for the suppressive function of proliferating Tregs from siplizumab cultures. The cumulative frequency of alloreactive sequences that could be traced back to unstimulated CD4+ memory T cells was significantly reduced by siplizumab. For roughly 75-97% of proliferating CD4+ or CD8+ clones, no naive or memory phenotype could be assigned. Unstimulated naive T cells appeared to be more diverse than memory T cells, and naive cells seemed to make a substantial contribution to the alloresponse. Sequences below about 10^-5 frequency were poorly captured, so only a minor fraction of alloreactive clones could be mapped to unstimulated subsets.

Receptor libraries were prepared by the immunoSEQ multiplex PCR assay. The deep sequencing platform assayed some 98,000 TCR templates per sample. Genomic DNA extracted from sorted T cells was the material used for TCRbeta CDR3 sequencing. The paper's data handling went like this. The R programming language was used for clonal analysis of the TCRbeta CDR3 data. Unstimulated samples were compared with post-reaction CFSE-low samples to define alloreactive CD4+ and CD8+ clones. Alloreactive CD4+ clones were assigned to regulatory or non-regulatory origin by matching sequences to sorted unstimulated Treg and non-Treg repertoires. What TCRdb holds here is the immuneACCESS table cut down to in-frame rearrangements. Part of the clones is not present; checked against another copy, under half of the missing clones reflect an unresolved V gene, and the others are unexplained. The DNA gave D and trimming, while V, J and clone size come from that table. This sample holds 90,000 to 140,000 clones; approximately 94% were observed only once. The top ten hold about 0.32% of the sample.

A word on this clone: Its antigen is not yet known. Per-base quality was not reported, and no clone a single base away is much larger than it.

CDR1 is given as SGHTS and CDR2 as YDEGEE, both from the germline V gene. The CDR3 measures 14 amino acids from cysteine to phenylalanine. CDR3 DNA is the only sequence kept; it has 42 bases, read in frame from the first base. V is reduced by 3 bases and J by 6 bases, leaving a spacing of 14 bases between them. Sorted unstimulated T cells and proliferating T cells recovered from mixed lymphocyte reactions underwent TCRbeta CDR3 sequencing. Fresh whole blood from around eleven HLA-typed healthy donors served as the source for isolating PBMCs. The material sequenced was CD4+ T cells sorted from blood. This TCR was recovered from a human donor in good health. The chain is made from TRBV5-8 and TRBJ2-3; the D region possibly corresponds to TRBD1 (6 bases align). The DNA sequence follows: TGTGCCAGCAGCTCTCTCAGGGGTTGGGATACGCAGTATTTT. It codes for CASSSLRGWDTQYF.